The 17 T cell receptor beta chains presented below share a single source sample, sequenced in a study of OX40 agonist ivuxolimab in advanced cancers. Profiled with immunoSEQ multiplex PCR; TCRdb holds only in-frame clones, not every one. The repertoire holds around 69,000 clones, with around 80% as singletons. Here the sequenced sample was CD4+ or CD8+ T cells sorted from blood, taken in a trial of the OX40 agonist ivuxolimab. Receptor source: an adult with an advanced solid tumor such as melanoma, head and neck, liver or kidney cancer.

In this sample, this clone turned up once. The CDR3 sequence: CASSFTLGPACGNTIYF. The CDR3 DNA reads TGTGCCAGCAGCTTTACTCTCGGGCCGGCCTGTGGAAACACCATATATTTT. The V gene is TRBV12-1, the J gene TRBJ1-3. TRBV12-1 is noted as a pseudogene. The CDR3 consists of 17 residues.

The rearrangement links TRBV7-2 to TRBJ1-4, with TRBD1 identical over 7 bases. CDR1 is SGHTA, CDR2 FQGNSA, per germline. V shed 5 bases, J shed 6 bases, and the junction held 6 bases outside the gene matches. This CDR3 has 14 residues. CDR3 DNA: TGTGCCAGCAGCGTTGACAGGGACGATGAAAAACTGTTTTTT. Translated, it gives CASSVDRDDEKLFF.

This rearrangement joins TRBV7-2 to TRBJ2-1, with D perhaps TRBD2 (5 bases). Germline CDR1 and CDR2: SGHTA and FQGNSA. The CDR3 has 14 residues. V gave up 1 base and J gave up 6 bases, with 10 bases separating them. CDR3 residues: CASSLGLAGNEQFF. The CDR3 region has the DNA TGTGCCAGCAGCTTAGGGCTAGCTGGCAATGAGCAGTTCTTC.

The V gene is TRBV7-2, the J gene TRBJ2-7, with 10 positions matching TRBD2. Germline values: CDR1 SGHTA, CDR2 FQGNSA. This CDR3 spans 15 amino acids. Losses at the gene ends were 5 bases for V and 2 bases for J; bases not matched to a gene: 6. The CDR3 nucleotides read TGTGCCAGCAGCCCTAGCGGGACTAGCGCCTACGAGCAGTACTTC. Protein: CASSPSGTSAYEQYF.

This clone was counted once. This chain's CDR3 is CASSPNSWEQYF. CDR3 coding DNA: TGTGCCAGCTCACCAAACTCTTGGGAGCAGTACTTC. V usage is TRBV18 and J usage is TRBJ2-7, with no clear D. The CDR3 contains 12 residues. The germline gives CDR1 KGHSH, CDR2 LQKENI. Trimming left V 2 bases short and J 7 bases short, with 9 bases between.

The chain joins TRBV9 to TRBJ2-5; D is uncertain. Germline values: CDR1 SGDLS, CDR2 YYNGEE. The CDR3 runs to 12 residues. The V gene lost 2 bases and the J gene lost 7 bases, with 9 bases spanning the gap. In nucleotides, the CDR3 is TGTGCCAGCAGCGTGCTCTTGGGGACCCAGTACTTC. It specifies CASSVLLGTQYF.

CDR3: CASSSGLAVNNEQFF. The CDR3 coding sequence is TGTGCCAGCAGCTCGGGTCTAGCGGTTAACAATGAGCAGTTCTTC. The chain links TRBV11-3 to TRBJ2-1; the match to TRBD2 covers 7 bases. The CDR3 extends over 15 amino acids. V trimming: 4 bases; J trimming: 5 bases; junction bases outside the gene matches: 8. The germline gives CDR1 SGHNT, CDR2 YENEEA.

V gene TRBV4-3 combines with J gene TRBJ2-5; TRBD2 aligns across 11 bases. The V gene end was trimmed by 4 bases and the J gene end by 4 bases; junction bases not matched to a gene: 11. The CDR3 is 17 residues long. In germline, CDR1 is LGHNA, CDR2 YSLEER. The CDR3 protein is CASSRGTSGTSRETQYF. The DNA for the CDR3 is TGCGCCAGCAGCCGAGGGACTAGCGGAACGTCCCGAGAGACCCAGTACTTC.

The J gene is TRBJ1-1, the V gene TRBV2, with TRBD1 as a possible D gene (6 bases). Germline CDR1 SNHLY, CDR2 FYNNEI. Trimming left V 9 bases short and J 4 bases short, with 21 bases between. CDR3 length: 15 residues. This CDR3 is CARQNSGGPLTEAFF. The CDR3 DNA sequence: TGTGCCAGACAGAATTCCGGGGGGCCGCTCACTGAAGCTTTCTTT.

CDR3 protein: CASSLSSGPDYGYTF. CDR3 nucleotides: TGTGCCAGCAGCTTGAGCTCAGGGCCAGACTATGGCTACACCTTC. J is TRBJ1-2 and V is TRBV7-9, with D perhaps matching TRBD1 (5 bases). V was trimmed by 3 bases and J by 3 bases, leaving 14 bases between them. The CDR3 is 15 amino acids. In germline, CDR1 is SEHNR, CDR2 FQNEAQ (reference sequence).

The J gene is TRBJ1-3, the V gene TRBV6-5; D uncertain. The V end lost 5 bases, the J end lost 0 bases, and 8 bases lay between the germline ends. The CDR3 covers 14 residues. CDR1 MNHEY and CDR2 SVGAGI come from the germline V gene. This CDR3 is CASSVQRSGNTIYF. CDR3 sequence (DNA): TGTGCCAGCAGTGTCCAGCGCTCTGGAAACACCATATATTTT.

The chain uses TRBV5-4 and TRBJ2-5; 7 nucleotides agree with TRBD2. V dropped 4 bases and J dropped 2; count of bases not matched to a gene: 20. This CDR3 is built from 19 residues. Germline V gene data show CDR1 as SGHNT and CDR2 as YYREEE (reference sequence). CDR3 region: CASSPPPGLAEGSQETQYF. The CDR3 DNA follows: TGTGCCAGCAGCCCACCCCCGGGGCTAGCGGAAGGTTCGCAAGAGACCCAGTACTTC.

The gene calls are TRBV28 and TRBJ2-2, with 7 positions matching TRBD1. Germline V lookup: CDR1 MDHEN, CDR2 SYDVKM. The CDR3 is 17 amino acids. V lost 1 base, J lost 3 bases, and 8 bases stayed unmatched. As DNA, the CDR3 is TGTGCCAGCAGTTTATCACAGGGGTGGGGTGACACCGGGGAGCTGTTTTTT. This gives the protein CASSLSQGWGDTGELFF.

This chain links TRBV4-3 with TRBJ2-3; TRBD2 might be the D (6 bases). Trimming removed 0 bases from V and 5 bases from J, with 18 bases in between. CDR1 LGHNA and CDR2 YSLEER come from the germline V gene. This CDR3 has 17 amino acids. The CDR3 nucleotides read TGCGCCAGCAGCCAAGACCGGGGGACTTTCTCCGGAGATACGCAGTATTTT. It specifies CASSQDRGTFSGDTQYF.

The table lists this clone with a count of one. This chain joins TRBV28 and TRBJ1-2; 9 bases fit TRBD1. CDR1 MDHEN and CDR2 SYDVKM come from the germline V gene. This CDR3 contains 14 residues. With 3 bases clipped from V and 8 bases from J, the junction kept 7 bases outside the gene matches. CDR3 in amino acids: CASSFRTGVRGYTF. The CDR3 DNA follows: TGTGCCAGCAGTTTCCGGACAGGGGTGAGAGGCTACACCTTC.

V is TRBV18 and J is TRBJ1-1, with a weak D call TRBD1 (6 bases). The CDR3 extends over 13 amino acids. The V gene's germline CDR1 is KGHSH and CDR2 LQKENI. Trimming stripped 2 bases from V and 8 bases from J, with 12 bases between. CDR3 region: CASSPTQDREAFF. As DNA, the CDR3 is TGTGCCAGCTCACCAACCCAAGACAGGGAAGCTTTCTTT.

The chain's CDR3 is CASSLGDVSSYNEQFF. The CDR3, as DNA: TGTGCCAGCAGCTTAGGGGACGTGAGCTCCTACAATGAGCAGTTCTTC. The rearrangement links TRBV11-3 to TRBJ2-1; D tentatively fits TRBD1 or TRBD2 (5 bases each). The ends were cut back, 1 base at V and 0 bases at J, with 10 bases in the middle. The CDR3 consists of 16 residues. The germline V gene has CDR1 SGHNT and CDR2 YENEEA.